The clone carrying this TCR beta chain was found once. The CDR3 length is 14 residues. The ends lost 6 bases at V and 10 bases at J; junction bases unmatched: 9. CDR1 MNHEY and CDR2 SVGAGI come from the germline V gene. This entry belongs to a study of blood T cell repertoires in COVID-19. About the research overall: The study drew acute and convalescent COVID-19 samples from the United States, Italy and Spain. From T cells, B-cell-depleted T cells, or PBMCs came the material, which was cDNA or gDNA.

In the original processing: Reference gene primer amplification gave estimated nucleated cell counts. The table came from immunoSEQ multiplex PCR; TCRdb's copy has only in-frame clones and leaves some out. Clonal size and the V and J genes are those of that table, whereas D and trimming came from the DNA. Seen here are nearly 200,000 clones, roughly 84% observed once, and the top ten hold roughly 20%. The chain employs TRBV6-5 and TRBJ2-1; 10 bases are shared with TRBD2. The receptor comes from a human donor in a cohort sampled during active COVID-19. Sequenced sample: peripheral blood. The chain's CDR3 is CASRLAGDGGEQFF. CDR3 sequence (DNA): TGTGCCAGCAGGCTAGCGGGAGACGGCGGGGAGCAGTTCTTC.